This T cell receptor beta chain is from a study of T cells in localized non-small cell lung cancer. The study, taken as a whole, reports: Uninvolved adjacent lung showed the highest T cell clonality, exceeding tumor. The tumor had only one region sequenced, so heterogeneity remains possible. There was an association of higher blood T cell density with longer overall survival.

Generated by immunoSEQ multiplex PCR, the TCRdb table keeps only in-frame clones and is missing some. The sample lists about 23,000 clones, about 87% occurring once. This clone was seen just once. What it binds is unknown. The germline gives CDR1 ENHRY, CDR2 SYGVKD. Trimming stripped 5 bases from V and 1 base from J, with 5 bases between. This CDR3 comprises 12 residues. The clonotype comes from a woman aged 40-69 years with stage III lung adenocarcinoma. The specimen was peripheral blood mononuclear cells, collected before any cancer treatment. The chain carries TRBV10-3 and TRBJ1-1; D gene ambiguous. DNA of the CDR3: TGTGCCATCAGTCGCGGGAACACTGAAGCTTTCTTT. Its translation is CAISRGNTEAFF.